What follows are 25 T cell receptor beta chains derived from one specimen sequenced in a study of CD8 T cells in Susac syndrome (dated by TCRdb to about 2019). The library was produced with the immunoSEQ multiplex PCR assay. RNA was extracted with the RNeasy kit and roughly 0.45 to 1 ug was reverse transcribed using random hexamers. The public reads were reprocessed in TCRdb via fastp at Q25 and MiXCR, keeping in-frame beta chains. Entries that share a CDR3 protein sequence are merged under the most common genes and DNA. This sample holds about 100,000 distinct CDR3 sequences; 95% were observed only once. The ten largest clonotypes hold 0.3% of the sample. The sequenced sample consisted of CD8+ T cells from PBMCs. The receptors here all came from a human donor with Susac syndrome.

The gene calls are TRBV5-4 and TRBJ2-1, with D hard to call. Trimming removed 3 bases from V and 8 bases from J, with 18 bases in between. Germline lookup yields CDR1 SGHNT and CDR2 YYREEE (reference sequence). The CDR3 is 15 residues long. CDR3 sequence (DNA): TGTGCCAGCAGCTCCCCCTTGGTTGGGCGCGATGAGCAGTTCTTC. It translates to CASSSPLVGRDEQFF.

The chain couples TRBV27 to TRBJ2-4; D perhaps matches TRBD2 (5 bases). The V end was cut by 3 bases, the J end by 8 bases, with 11 bases between. Germline values: CDR1 MNHEY, CDR2 SMNVEV (reference sequence). This CDR3 region has 13 residues. The chain's CDR3 is CASSLKARDIQYF. CDR3 in DNA: TGTGCCAGCAGTTTGAAGGCGAGGGACATTCAGTACTTC.

This clonotype occurred once. The chain carries TRBV4-2 and TRBJ2-7; no definite D call. The germline V gene encodes CDR1 LGHNA and CDR2 YNFKEQ. The CDR3 loop spans 15 amino acids. The V gene lost 0 bases and the J gene lost 0 bases, with 9 bases spanning the gap. The CDR3 nucleotides read TGTGCCAGCAGCCAAGAGGGCGATTCCTCCTACGAGCAGTACTTC. Residues: CASSQEGDSSYEQYF.

This clonotype was seen only once. V usage is TRBV28 and J usage is TRBJ1-1, with D perhaps matching TRBD1 (5 bases). CDR3 size: 15 residues. The germline V and J ends were trimmed by 3 bases and 3 bases, with 14 bases remaining between them. CDR1 and CDR2 from the germline V gene are MDHEN and SYDVKM. This chain's CDR3 is CASSFYSGGDTEAFF. CDR3 nucleotides: TGTGCCAGCAGTTTTTACTCCGGGGGGGACACTGAAGCTTTCTTT.

J is TRBJ1-5 and V is TRBV3-1, with D unresolved. The V end was cut by 0 bases, the J end by 7 bases, with 13 bases between. The germline V gene encodes CDR1 LGHDT and CDR2 YNNKEL (reference sequence). This CDR3 has 15 residues. Here the CDR3 reads CASSQDFSGGQPQHF. The CDR3 DNA reads as TGTGCCAGCAGCCAAGATTTTTCGGGCGGACAGCCCCAGCATTTT.

V and J are TRBV24-1 and TRBJ2-7, with a tentative D call TRBD1 (6 bases). The CDR3 contains 17 residues. Looked up from germline, CDR1 is KGHDR and CDR2 is SFDVKD. With 3 bases removed from V and 4 bases from J, the gap between germline ends came to 21 bases. CDR3 bases: TGTGCCACCAGTGATCTCCCCAACAGGGTTTCTCTTTACGAGCAGTACTTC. Protein sequence: CATSDLPNRVSLYEQYF.

The chain's CDR3 is CAISESEGGSETQYF. The CDR3, as DNA: TGTGCCATCAGTGAGTCCGAGGGAGGGTCCGAGACCCAGTACTTC. The V and J genes are TRBV10-3 and TRBJ2-5; 7 nucleotides agree with TRBD2. V shed 0 bases, J shed 5 bases, and the junction held 6 bases outside the gene matches. CDR1 ENHRY and CDR2 SYGVKD come from the germline V gene. CDR3 length: 15 residues.

This clonotype was counted once. The chain links TRBV6-4 to TRBJ1-3; 8 bases match TRBD1. The germline gives CDR1 MRHNA, CDR2 SNTAGT. There are 17 residues in the CDR3. V trimming: 0 bases; J trimming: 0 bases; junction bases outside the gene matches: 4. CDR3 nucleotide sequence: TGTGCCAGCAGTGACTCGAGGACAGGGAGCTCTGGAAACACCATATATTTT. The encoded protein is CASSDSRTGSSGNTIYF.

The chain uses TRBV18 and TRBJ1-5; no clear D. Per germline, CDR1 KGHSH and CDR2 LQKENI. The CDR3 length is 14 residues. The V and J ends lost 2 bases and 7 bases respectively, with 12 bases between them. The CDR3 protein is CASSPGSGSQPQHF. The CDR3 nucleotides are TGTGCCAGCTCACCAGGTTCCGGGAGCCAGCCCCAGCATTTT. Variable domain in full (rest from reference TRBV18 and TRBJ1-5): NAGVMQNPRHLVRRRGQEARLRCSPMKGHSHVYWYRQLPEEGLKFMVYLQKENIIDESGMPKERFSAEFPKEGPSILRIQQVVRGDSAAYFCASSPGSGSQPQHFGDGTRLSIL.

The chain has TRBV7-9 and TRBJ1-3, with 7 bases matching TRBD1. The CDR3 has 14 amino acids. Germline trimming cut 5 bases from V and 5 bases from J; bases unmatched to any gene: 6. Germline CDR1 is SEHNR and CDR2 is FQNEAQ (reference sequence). Written as DNA, the CDR3 is TGTGCCAGCAGCCAAAGACAGGGAAGAAACACCATATATTTT. Translation gives CASSQRQGRNTIYF. The full variable domain, its missing parts supplied by reference TRBV7-9 and TRBJ1-3, is DTGVSQNPRHKITKRGQNVTFRCDPISEHNRLYWYRQTLGQGPEFLTYFQNEAQLEKSRLLSDRFSAERPKGSFSTLEIQRTEQGDSAMYLCASSQRQGRNTIYFGEGSWLTVV.

The rearrangement links TRBV3-1 to TRBJ1-2; D might be TRBD1 (5 bases). Per the germline V gene, CDR1 is LGHDT and CDR2 is YNNKEL (reference sequence). The germline V and J ends were trimmed by 7 bases and 0 bases, with 12 bases remaining between them. CDR3 length equals 14 residues. CDR3 coding DNA: TGTGCCAGCAAGTCCGGAGGGGCTAACTATGGCTACACCTTC. This codes for CASKSGGANYGYTF.

The V gene is TRBV28, the J gene TRBJ2-5; tentatively, D is TRBD1 (5 bases). CDR3 length: 13 residues. V lost 6 bases and J lost 1, with 9 bases in between. CDR1 is MDHEN, CDR2 SYDVKM, per germline. The CDR3 DNA follows: TGTGCCAGCAGCTCCGACAGCCAAGAGACCCAGTACTTC. This translates into CASSSDSQETQYF.

CDR3 amino acids: CASSQLAGYGEQFF. In DNA, the CDR3 is TGTGCCAGCAGCCAACTAGCCGGGTACGGGGAGCAGTTCTTC. The rearrangement joins TRBV3-1 to TRBJ2-1, with D tentatively TRBD2 (5 bases). The length of the CDR3 is 14 residues. Per germline, CDR1 LGHDT and CDR2 YNNKEL (reference sequence). Trimming stripped 2 bases from V and 10 bases from J, with 15 bases between.

V usage is TRBV9 and J usage is TRBJ2-1, with D unclear. V lost 3 bases, J lost 8 bases, and 12 bases lay in between. The germline CDR1 and CDR2 sequences are SGDLS and YYNGEE. CDR3 size: 13 residues. In DNA, the CDR3 is TGTGCCAGCAGCGCTGAAGGAGTCGATGAGCAGTTCTTC. Translation gives CASSAEGVDEQFF.

The count of this clonotype is one. CDR3 residues: CATSRDFGTEYEQYF. The CDR3 bases are TGTGCCACCAGCAGAGATTTCGGGACAGAATACGAGCAGTACTTC. This chain joins TRBV15 and TRBJ2-7; 7 bases line up with TRBD1. This CDR3 contains 15 residues. Per germline, CDR1 LNHNV and CDR2 YYDKDF (reference sequence). The V and J ends lost 0 bases and 4 bases, in that order; junction bases with no gene match: 6.

The chain employs TRBV12-3 or TRBV12-4 and TRBJ1-4; TRBD1 is a possible D gene (6 bases). CDR3 length equals 16 residues. V was shortened by 6 bases and J by 4 bases, with 18 bases between the two germline ends. The CDR3 DNA reads TGTGCCAGCAGCCAAGGACAGTTAGGATATAATGAAAAACTGTTTTTT. Translated: CASSQGQLGYNEKLFF.

This chain joins TRBV3-1 and TRBJ2-7; perhaps TRBD1 as D (6 bases). The CDR3 length is 12 residues. Germline assignment: CDR1 LGHDT and CDR2 YNNKEL (reference sequence). V shed 5 bases and J shed 6 bases, with 11 bases lying between them. The CDR3 is CASSAGVGEQYF. The CDR3 DNA sequence: TGTGCCAGCAGCGCAGGGGTCGGCGAGCAGTACTTC.

V usage is TRBV6-1 and J usage is TRBJ1-6; 7 bases match TRBD1. The length of the CDR3 is 13 residues. Losses at the gene ends were 10 bases for V and 5 bases for J; bases not matched to a gene: 5. Germline CDR1 reads MNHNS; CDR2 reads SASEGT. CDR3 residues: CATGQTDNSPLHF. DNA for the CDR3: TGTGCCACGGGACAGACGGATAATTCACCCCTCCACTTT.

This sequence joins TRBV3-1 and TRBJ2-7; no clear D. The CDR3 runs to 11 residues. V lost 0 bases, J lost 6 bases, and 3 bases lay in between. Per the germline V gene, CDR1 is LGHDT and CDR2 is YNNKEL (reference sequence). CDR3 residues: CASSQDVEQYF. The CDR3 DNA sequence: TGTGCCAGCAGCCAAGATGTCGAGCAGTACTTC.

This chain links TRBV10-3 with TRBJ1-2, with D maybe TRBD1 (6 bases). V lost 9 bases to trimming and J lost 8 bases, with 16 bases between them. The germline V gene encodes CDR1 ENHRY and CDR2 SYGVKD. The CDR3 contains 12 residues. The CDR3 loop is CAIGLQGNGYTF. The CDR3 coding sequence is TGTGCCATAGGGTTGCAGGGGAACGGCTACACCTTC.

The sample holds one count of this clonotype. The chain employs TRBV29-1 and TRBJ2-1; 14 nucleotides match TRBD2. Germline V gene lookup returns CDR1 SQVTM and CDR2 ANQGSEA. Unmatched junction bases numbered 6, after V lost 1 base and J lost 7 bases. The CDR3 is made up of 16 amino acids. The CDR3 DNA sequence: TGCAGCGTTGAAGGACTAGCGGGAGGGCCCGGGAATGAGCAGTTCTTC. It codes for CSVEGLAGGPGNEQFF.

The rearrangement joins TRBV3-1 to TRBJ2-5; 7 bases match TRBD2. Germline V gene sequence: CDR1 LGHDT, CDR2 YNNKEL (reference sequence). V lost 3 bases, J lost 5 bases, and 15 bases stayed unmatched. This CDR3 comprises 17 residues. The CDR3 loop is CASSHSDLAESVETQYF. The CDR3 DNA reads as TGTGCCAGCAGCCACAGTGACCTAGCGGAGTCTGTCGAGACCCAGTACTTC.

The chain employs TRBV19 and TRBJ2-2; unclear D gene. The CDR3 is 14 amino acids. With 7 bases removed from V and 1 base from J, the gap between germline ends came to 10 bases. Germline V gene sequence: CDR1 LNHDA, CDR2 SQIVND (reference sequence). Written as DNA, the CDR3 is TGTGCCAGTAAGGTTGGGGTGAACACCGGGGAGCTGTTTTTT. It specifies CASKVGVNTGELFF.

The CDR3: CASSLNIGSSYEQYF. CDR3 DNA: TGTGCCAGCAGCTTAAATATCGGCAGTTCCTACGAGCAGTACTTC. The rearrangement uses TRBV7-6 and TRBJ2-7; D is unclear. The CDR3 has 15 amino acids. Trimming removed 2 bases at V and 1 base at J, with 12 bases between. Germline CDR1 and CDR2: SGHVS and FNYEAQ.

The chain combines TRBV29-1 with TRBJ1-2; possibly TRBD1 for D (5 bases). V was shortened by 0 bases and J by 5 bases, with 16 bases between the two germline ends. In germline, CDR1 is SQVTM, CDR2 ANQGSEA. This CDR3 is built from 15 residues. This CDR3 is CSVEDPLEDTYGYTF. Here the CDR3 DNA reads TGCAGCGTTGAAGATCCCTTAGAGGACACGTATGGCTACACCTTC.